This TCR beta chain was documented in a study of Ad26.COV2.S vaccination and SARS-CoV-2 variants. As for the study in general: Intramuscular Ad26.COV2.S at 5x10^10 or 1x10^11 viral particles. Study-wide results and limits: Total T cell responses were possibly underestimated by TCR breadth and depth analyses.

TCRdb's copy holds only in-frame clones and misses some; the assay was immunoSEQ multiplex PCR. In the table there are 410,000 or so clones, about 93% of which are singletons. CDR1 is SGHKS and CDR2 is YYEKEE in the germline V gene (reference sequence). V was cut by 4 bases and J by 7 bases, with 14 bases left in between. The CDR3 has 14 amino acids. Turning to this clone: Antigen specificity is unknown.

Treatment noted: around 19 received Ad26.COV2.S at low or high dose, single or two shots; about five received placebo; per-sample allocation not given. It was on day 63 after the first vaccine or placebo injection that samples were taken. An 18-55-year-old adult in Boston served as donor. This sequence originates from a person aged 18-65 years who received the Ad26.COV2.S COVID-19 vaccine or a placebo. Sequencing used peripheral blood, obtained in a trial of Ad26.COV2.S vaccine versus placebo. This rearrangement joins TRBV5-5 to TRBJ1-4; D gene ambiguous. The CDR3, as DNA: TGTGCCAGCAGCCCGAATCCCTCGCGTGAAAAACTGTTTTTT. This gives the protein CASSPNPSREKLFF.